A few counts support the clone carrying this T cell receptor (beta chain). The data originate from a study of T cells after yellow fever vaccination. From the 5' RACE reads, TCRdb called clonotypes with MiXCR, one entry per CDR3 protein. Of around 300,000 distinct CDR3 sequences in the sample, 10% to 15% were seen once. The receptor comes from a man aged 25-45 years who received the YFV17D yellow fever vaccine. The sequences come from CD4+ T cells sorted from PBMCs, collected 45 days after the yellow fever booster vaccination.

The CDR3 DNA follows: TGTGCCAGCAGTGAGACTGGGGCCAACGTCCTGACTTTC. The encoded protein is CASSETGANVLTF. The chain couples TRBV6-6 to TRBJ2-6; D is uncertain. V gave up 5 bases and J gave up 2 bases, with 4 bases separating them. Per the germline V gene, CDR1 is MNHNY and CDR2 is SVGAGI (reference sequence). The CDR3 is 13 residues long.